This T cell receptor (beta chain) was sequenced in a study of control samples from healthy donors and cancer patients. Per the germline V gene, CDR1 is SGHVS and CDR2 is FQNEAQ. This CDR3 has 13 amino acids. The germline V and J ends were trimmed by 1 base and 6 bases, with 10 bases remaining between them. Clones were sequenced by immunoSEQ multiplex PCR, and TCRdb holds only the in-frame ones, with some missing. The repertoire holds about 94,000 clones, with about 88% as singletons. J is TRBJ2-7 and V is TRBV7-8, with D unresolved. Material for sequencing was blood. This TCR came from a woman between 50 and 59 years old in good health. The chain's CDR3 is CASSLDSSREQYF. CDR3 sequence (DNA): TGTGCCAGCAGCTTAGATTCTAGTCGCGAGCAGTACTTC.